These 9 T cell receptor beta chains share one sample of origin, sequenced in a study of blood T cells in healthy people across ages. A sample-barcoded 5' primer and a J-beta primer mix were used in a second PCR of roughly 6 to 12 cycles. Using its own MiXCR run on the 5' RACE reads, TCRdb lists one record per CDR3 protein. The sample has roughly 860,000 distinct CDR3 sequences, roughly 60% seen once. The sample consisted of blood. All receptors derive from a man aged 25 to 45 in good health.

The genes are TRBV4-2 and TRBJ2-1; 11 nucleotides agree with TRBD1. The CDR3 extends over 16 amino acids. The V and J ends lost 2 bases and 9 bases, in that order; junction bases with no gene match: 9. Germline V gene lookup returns CDR1 LGHNA and CDR2 YNFKEQ. The CDR3 sequence: CASSQRPGQGDSEQFF. CDR3 bases: TGTGCCAGCAGCCAACGCCCGGGACAGGGGGACAGTGAGCAGTTCTTC.

This clonotype turned up a few times. The chain has TRBV12-3 or TRBV12-4 and TRBJ2-3, with D uncertain. V lost 4 bases, J lost 0 bases, and 8 bases lay in between. The CDR3 has 14 amino acids. The CDR3 nucleotides read TGTGCCAGCAGTTCCCCCGCTAGCACAGATACGCAGTATTTT. Translated: CASSSPASTDTQYF.

The rearrangement joins TRBV7-3 to TRBJ2-3; D is possibly TRBD1 or TRBD2 (9 bases each). The germline CDR1 and CDR2 sequences are SGHTA and FQGTGA. V lost 3 bases and J lost 3, with 19 bases in between. This CDR3 has 17 residues. The CDR3 DNA reads as TGTGCCAGCAGCTTGGAACAGGGGGCGGGAGGGACAGATACGCAGTATTTT. It codes for CASSLEQGAGGTDTQYF.

V and J are TRBV29-1 and TRBJ2-4; TRBD1 matches at 7 bases. The DNA end is a closer match to TRBJ2-7, so the J assignment may be wrong. Per the germline V gene, CDR1 is SQVTM and CDR2 is ANQGSEA. The CDR3 is 13 residues long. This CDR3 reads CSMQTGNLDEQYF. The CDR3 DNA follows: TGCAGCATGCAGACAGGGAACCTTGACGAGCAGTACTTC.

The chain combines TRBV7-2 with TRBJ2-7; D not certain. Trimming stripped 1 base from V and 0 bases from J, with 13 bases between. Looked up from germline, CDR1 is SGHTA and CDR2 is FQGNSA. The CDR3 has 16 amino acids. The CDR3 sequence: CASSLGRVRSSYEQYF. For the CDR3, the DNA is TGTGCCAGCAGCTTAGGCCGAGTCAGAAGCTCCTACGAGCAGTACTTC.

The chain uses TRBV6-2 or TRBV6-3 and TRBJ1-5; no clear D. The ends were cut back, 8 bases at V and 3 bases at J, with 17 bases in the middle. Per the germline V gene, CDR1 is MNHEY and CDR2 is SVGEGT. This CDR3 has 15 amino acids. In DNA, the CDR3 is TGTGCCAGCTCTCTTGTCCGGCAGGACAATCAGCCCCAGCATTTT. Translating gives CASSLVRQDNQPQHF.

The chain joins TRBV18 to TRBJ2-7, with D perhaps TRBD2 (6 bases). The germline V and J ends were trimmed by 3 bases and 5 bases, with 8 bases remaining between them. This CDR3 is built from 12 residues. The germline gives CDR1 KGHSH, CDR2 LQKENI. The CDR3 sequence: CASSPRLDEQYF. CDR3 DNA sequence: TGTGCCAGCTCACCTCGACTAGACGAGCAGTACTTC.

This chain uses TRBV4-1 with TRBJ1-6; 7 positions agree with TRBD1. CDR1 and CDR2 from the germline V gene are MGHRA and YSYEKL. V gave up 4 bases and J gave up 6 bases; unmatched junction bases: 9. This CDR3 is 16 amino acids long. CDR3 DNA: TGCGCCAGCAGCCGTCAGGGGGACAGAATTAATTCACCCCTCCACTTT. This codes for CASSRQGDRINSPLHF.

The rearrangement joins TRBV29-1 to TRBJ2-1; the match to TRBD1 covers 7 bases. Germline V gene sequence: CDR1 SQVTM, CDR2 ANQGSEA. The CDR3 is made up of 14 amino acids. The trim removed 6 bases at V and 6 bases at J, leaving 11 bases unmatched. CDR3 sequence reads: CSVLKQGISNEQFF. CDR3 coding DNA: TGCAGCGTCCTTAAACAGGGGATCAGCAATGAGCAGTTCTTC.